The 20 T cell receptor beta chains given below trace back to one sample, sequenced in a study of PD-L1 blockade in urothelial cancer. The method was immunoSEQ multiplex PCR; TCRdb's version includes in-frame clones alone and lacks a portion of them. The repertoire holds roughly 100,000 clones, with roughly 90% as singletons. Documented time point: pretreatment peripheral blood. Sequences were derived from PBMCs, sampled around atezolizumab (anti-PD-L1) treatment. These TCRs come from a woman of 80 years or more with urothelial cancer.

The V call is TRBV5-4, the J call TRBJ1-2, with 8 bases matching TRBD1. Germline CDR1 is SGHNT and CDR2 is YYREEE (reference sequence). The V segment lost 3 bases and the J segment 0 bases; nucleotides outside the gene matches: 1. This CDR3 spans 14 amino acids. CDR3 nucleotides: TGTGCCAGCAGCTGGGGACAGGCTAACTATGGCTACACCTTC. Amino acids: CASSWGQANYGYTF.

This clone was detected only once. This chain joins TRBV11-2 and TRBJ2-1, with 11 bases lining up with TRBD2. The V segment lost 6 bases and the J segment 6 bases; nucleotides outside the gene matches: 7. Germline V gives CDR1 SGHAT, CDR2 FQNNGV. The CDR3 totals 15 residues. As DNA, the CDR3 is TGTGCCAGCAGGCCTACTAGCGGGAGTGCCAATGAGCAGTTCTTC. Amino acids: CASRPTSGSANEQFF. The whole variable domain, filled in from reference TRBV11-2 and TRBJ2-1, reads EAGVAQSPRYKIIEKRQSVAFWCNPISGHATLYWYQQILGQGPKLLIQFQNNGVVDDSQLPKDRFSAERLKGVDSTLKIQPAKLEDSAVYLCASRPTSGSANEQFFGPGTRLTVL.

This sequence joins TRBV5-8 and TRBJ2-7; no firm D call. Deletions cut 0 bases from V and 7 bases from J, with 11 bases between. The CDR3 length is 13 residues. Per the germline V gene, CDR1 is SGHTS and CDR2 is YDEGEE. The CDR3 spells CASSLDRSTEQYF. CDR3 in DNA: TGTGCCAGCAGCTTGGATAGATCTACGGAGCAGTACTTC.

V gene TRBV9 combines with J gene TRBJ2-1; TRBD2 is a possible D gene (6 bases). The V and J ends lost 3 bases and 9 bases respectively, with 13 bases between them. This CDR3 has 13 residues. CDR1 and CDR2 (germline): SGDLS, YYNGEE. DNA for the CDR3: TGTGCCAGCAGCGCTCGACTAGGTAGTGAGCAGTTCTTC. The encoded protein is CASSARLGSEQFF.

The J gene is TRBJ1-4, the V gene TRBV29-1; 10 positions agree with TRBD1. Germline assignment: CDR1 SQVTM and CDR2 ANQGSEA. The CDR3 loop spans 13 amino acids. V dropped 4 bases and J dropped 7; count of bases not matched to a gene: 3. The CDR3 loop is CSVGTGGGEKLFF. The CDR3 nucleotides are TGCAGCGTTGGGACAGGGGGTGGTGAAAAACTGTTTTTT. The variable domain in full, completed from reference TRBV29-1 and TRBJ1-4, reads SAVISQKPSRDICQRGTSLTIQCQVDSQVTMMFWYRQQPGQSLTLIATANQGSEATYESGFVIDKFPISRPNLTFSTLTVSNMSPEDSSIYLCSVGTGGGEKLFFGSGTQLSVL.

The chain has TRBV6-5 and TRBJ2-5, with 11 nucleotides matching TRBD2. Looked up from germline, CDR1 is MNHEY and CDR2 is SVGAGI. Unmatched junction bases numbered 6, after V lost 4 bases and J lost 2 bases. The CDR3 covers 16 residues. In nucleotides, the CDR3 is TGTGCCAGCAGTTCCGGGACTAGCGGACTACAAGAGACCCAGTACTTC. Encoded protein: CASSSGTSGLQETQYF.

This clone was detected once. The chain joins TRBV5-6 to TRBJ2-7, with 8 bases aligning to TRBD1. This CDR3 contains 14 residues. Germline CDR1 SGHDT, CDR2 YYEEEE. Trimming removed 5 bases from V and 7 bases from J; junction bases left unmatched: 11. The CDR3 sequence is CASSLPETGVEQYF. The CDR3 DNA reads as TGTGCCAGCAGTTTGCCCGAGACAGGGGTTGAGCAGTACTTC.

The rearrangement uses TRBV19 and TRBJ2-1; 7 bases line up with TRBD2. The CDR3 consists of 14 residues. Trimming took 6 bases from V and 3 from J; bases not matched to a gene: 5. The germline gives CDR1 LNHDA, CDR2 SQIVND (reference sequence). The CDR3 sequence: CASRSGTNYNEQFF. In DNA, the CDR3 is TGTGCCAGTAGAAGCGGGACTAACTACAATGAGCAGTTCTTC. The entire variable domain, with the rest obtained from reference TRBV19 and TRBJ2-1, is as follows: DGGITQSPKYLFRKEGQNVTLSCEQNLNHDAMYWYRQDPGQGLRLIYYSQIVNDFQKGDIAEGYSVSREKKESFPLTVTSAQKNPTAFYLCASRSGTNYNEQFFGPGTRLTVL.

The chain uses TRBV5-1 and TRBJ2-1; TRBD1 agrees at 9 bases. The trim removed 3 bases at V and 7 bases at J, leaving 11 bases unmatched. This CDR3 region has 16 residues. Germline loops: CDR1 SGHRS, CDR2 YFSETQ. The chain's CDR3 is CASSSVDRGGINEQFF. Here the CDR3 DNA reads TGCGCCAGCAGCTCAGTTGACAGGGGGGGGATTAATGAGCAGTTCTTC.

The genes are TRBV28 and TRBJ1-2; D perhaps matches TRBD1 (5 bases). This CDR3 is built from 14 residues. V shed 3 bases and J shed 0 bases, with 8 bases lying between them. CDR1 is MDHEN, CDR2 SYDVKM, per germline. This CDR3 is CASSLGRANYGYTF. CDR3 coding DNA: TGTGCCAGCAGTTTGGGCAGGGCTAACTATGGCTACACCTTC.

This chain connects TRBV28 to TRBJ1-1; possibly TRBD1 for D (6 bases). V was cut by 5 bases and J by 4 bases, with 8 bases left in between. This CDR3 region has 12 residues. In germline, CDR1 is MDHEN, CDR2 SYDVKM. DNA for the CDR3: TGTGCCAGCAGTCAGGGGCCCACTGAAGCTTTCTTT. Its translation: CASSQGPTEAFF.

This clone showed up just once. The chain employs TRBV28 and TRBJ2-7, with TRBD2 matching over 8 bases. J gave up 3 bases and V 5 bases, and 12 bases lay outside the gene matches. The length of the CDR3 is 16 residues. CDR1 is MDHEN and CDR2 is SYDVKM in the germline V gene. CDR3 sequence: CASSVTSAGVVYEQYF. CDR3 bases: TGTGCCAGCAGTGTGACTTCAGCGGGAGTAGTCTACGAGCAGTACTTC.

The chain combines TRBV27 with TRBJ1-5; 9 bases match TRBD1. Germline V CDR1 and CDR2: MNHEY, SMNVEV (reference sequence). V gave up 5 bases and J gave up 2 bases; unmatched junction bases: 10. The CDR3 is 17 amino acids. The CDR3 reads CASSLRTGVIGNQPQHF. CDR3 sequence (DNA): TGTGCCAGCAGTCTACGGACAGGGGTCATTGGCAATCAGCCCCAGCATTTT.

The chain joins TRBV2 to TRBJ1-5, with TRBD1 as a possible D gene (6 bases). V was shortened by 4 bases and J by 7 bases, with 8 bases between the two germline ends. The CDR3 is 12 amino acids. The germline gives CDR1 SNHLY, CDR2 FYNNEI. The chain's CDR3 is CASSGQGQPQHF. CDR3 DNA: TGTGCCAGCAGTGGGCAGGGGCAGCCCCAGCATTTT.

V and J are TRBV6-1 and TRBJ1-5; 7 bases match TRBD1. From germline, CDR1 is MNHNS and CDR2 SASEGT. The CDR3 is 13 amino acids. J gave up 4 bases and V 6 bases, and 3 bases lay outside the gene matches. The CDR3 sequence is CASSVQGNQPQHF. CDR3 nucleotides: TGTGCCAGCAGCGTACAGGGGAATCAGCCCCAGCATTTT.

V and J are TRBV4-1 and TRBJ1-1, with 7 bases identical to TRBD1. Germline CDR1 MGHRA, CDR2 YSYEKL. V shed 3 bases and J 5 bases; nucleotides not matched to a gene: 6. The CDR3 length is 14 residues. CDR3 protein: CASSQEGARTEAFF. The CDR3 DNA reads TGCGCCAGCAGCCAGGAGGGGGCTAGGACTGAAGCTTTCTTT.

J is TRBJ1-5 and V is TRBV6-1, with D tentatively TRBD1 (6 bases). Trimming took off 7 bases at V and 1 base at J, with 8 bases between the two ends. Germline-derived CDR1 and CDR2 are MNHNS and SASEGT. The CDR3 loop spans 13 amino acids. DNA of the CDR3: TGTGCCAGCATTGGGGGCAGCAATCAGCCCCAGCATTTT. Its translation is CASIGGSNQPQHF.

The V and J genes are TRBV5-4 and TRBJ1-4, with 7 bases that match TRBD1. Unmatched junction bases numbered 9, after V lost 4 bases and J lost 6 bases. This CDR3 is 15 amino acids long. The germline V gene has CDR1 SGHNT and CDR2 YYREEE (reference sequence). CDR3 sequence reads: CASSVPGQQDEKLFF. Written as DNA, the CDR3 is TGTGCCAGCAGCGTGCCGGGACAGCAGGATGAAAAACTGTTTTTT.

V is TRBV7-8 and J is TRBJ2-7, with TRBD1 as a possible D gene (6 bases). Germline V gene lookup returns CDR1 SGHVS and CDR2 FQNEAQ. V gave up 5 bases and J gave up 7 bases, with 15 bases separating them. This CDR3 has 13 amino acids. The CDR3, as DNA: TGTGCCAGCAGCATGGGACATACCGGGGAGCAGTACTTC. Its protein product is CASSMGHTGEQYF.

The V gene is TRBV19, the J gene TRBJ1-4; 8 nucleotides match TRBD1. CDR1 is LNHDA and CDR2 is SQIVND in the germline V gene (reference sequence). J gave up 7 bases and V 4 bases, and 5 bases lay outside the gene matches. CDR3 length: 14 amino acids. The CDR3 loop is CASSSDRGGEKLFF. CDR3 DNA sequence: TGTGCCAGTAGTAGCGACAGGGGTGGTGAAAAACTGTTTTTT.